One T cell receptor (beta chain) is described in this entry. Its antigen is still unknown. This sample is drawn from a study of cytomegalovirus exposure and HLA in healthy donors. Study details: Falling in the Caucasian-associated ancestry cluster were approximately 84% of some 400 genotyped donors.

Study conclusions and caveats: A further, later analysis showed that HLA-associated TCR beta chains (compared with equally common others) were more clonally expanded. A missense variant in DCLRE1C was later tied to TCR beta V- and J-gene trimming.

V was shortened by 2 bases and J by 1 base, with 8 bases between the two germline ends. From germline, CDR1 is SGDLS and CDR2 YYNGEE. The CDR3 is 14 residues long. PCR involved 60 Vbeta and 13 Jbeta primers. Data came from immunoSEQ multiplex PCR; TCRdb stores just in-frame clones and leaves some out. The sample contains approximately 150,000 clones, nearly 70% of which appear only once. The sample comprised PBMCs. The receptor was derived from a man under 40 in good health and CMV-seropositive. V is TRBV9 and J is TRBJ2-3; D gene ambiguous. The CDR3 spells CASSVVSGTDTQYF. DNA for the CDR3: TGTGCCAGCAGCGTTGTCAGCGGCACAGATACGCAGTATTTT. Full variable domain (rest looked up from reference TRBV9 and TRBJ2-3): DSGVTQTPKHLITATGQRVTLRCSPRSGDLSVYWYQQSLDQGLQFLIQYYNGEERAKGNILERFSAQQFPDLHSELNLSSLELGDSALYFCASSVVSGTDTQYFGPGTRLTVL.